The present T cell receptor beta chain was sequenced within a study of blood T cell repertoires in COVID-19. Overall study context: Italy, Spain and the United States were the sources of the convalescent and acute COVID-19 samples. The cDNA or gDNA used as material had been derived from T cells, B-cell-depleted T cells, or PBMCs.

Original analysis: Amplification from reference gene primers served as the basis for estimated nucleated cell counts. The method was immunoSEQ multiplex PCR; TCRdb's version includes in-frame clones alone and lacks a portion of them. That table gives V, J and clone size, and the DNA gave D and trimming. Of about 97,000 clones in the sample, around 90% were seen once. The germline V and J ends were trimmed by 5 bases and 13 bases, with 21 bases remaining between them. The CDR3 runs to 15 residues. Germline assignment: CDR1 SGHTA and CDR2 FQGNSA. The receptor was isolated from a man aged 45-65 years with active COVID-19. Sequenced: peripheral blood. The chain links TRBV7-2 to TRBJ1-6; D is perhaps TRBD1 (6 bases). CDR3 loop: CASSANPVTGSPLHF. The CDR3 coding sequence is TGTGCCAGCAGCGCCAACCCAGTGACAGGATCTCCCCTCCACTTT.